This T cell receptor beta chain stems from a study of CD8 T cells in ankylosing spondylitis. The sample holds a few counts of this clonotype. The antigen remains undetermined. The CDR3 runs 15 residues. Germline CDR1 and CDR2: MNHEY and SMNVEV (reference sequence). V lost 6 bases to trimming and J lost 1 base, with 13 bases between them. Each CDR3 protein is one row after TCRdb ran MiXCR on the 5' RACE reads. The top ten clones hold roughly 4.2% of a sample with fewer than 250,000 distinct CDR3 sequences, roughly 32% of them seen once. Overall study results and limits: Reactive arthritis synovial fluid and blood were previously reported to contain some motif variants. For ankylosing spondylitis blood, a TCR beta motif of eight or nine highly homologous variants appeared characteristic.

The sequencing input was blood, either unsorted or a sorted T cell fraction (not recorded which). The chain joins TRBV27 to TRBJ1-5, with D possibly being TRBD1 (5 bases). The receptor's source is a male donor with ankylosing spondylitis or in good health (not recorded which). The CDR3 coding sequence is TGTGCCAGCAGACAACAGGTTTTCAGCAATCAGCCCCAGCATTTT. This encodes CASRQQVFSNQPQHF.